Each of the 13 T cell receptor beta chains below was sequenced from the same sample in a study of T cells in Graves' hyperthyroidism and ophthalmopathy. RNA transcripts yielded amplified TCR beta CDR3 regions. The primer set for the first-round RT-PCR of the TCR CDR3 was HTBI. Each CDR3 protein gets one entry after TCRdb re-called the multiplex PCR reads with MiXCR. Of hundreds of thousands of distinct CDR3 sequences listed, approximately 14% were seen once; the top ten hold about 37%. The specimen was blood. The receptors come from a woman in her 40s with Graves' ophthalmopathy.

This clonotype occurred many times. Written as DNA, the CDR3 is TGTGCCAGCAGTTTGGCGGGGGCGAACTACGAGCAGTACTTC. Its protein product is CASSLAGANYEQYF. This rearrangement joins TRBV12-3 or TRBV12-4 to TRBJ2-7, with D possibly being TRBD2 (7 bases). Between the trimmed V and J ends, which lost 3 bases and 3 bases, there was a span of 12 bases. The CDR3 sequence is 14 residues long.

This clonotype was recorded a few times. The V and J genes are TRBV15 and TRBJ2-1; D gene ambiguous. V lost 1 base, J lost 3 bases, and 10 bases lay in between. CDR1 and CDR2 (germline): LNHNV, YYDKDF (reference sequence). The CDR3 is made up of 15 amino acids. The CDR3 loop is CATSRAPVGYNEQFF. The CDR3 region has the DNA TGTGCCACCAGCAGAGCTCCCGTGGGCTACAATGAGCAGTTCTTC.

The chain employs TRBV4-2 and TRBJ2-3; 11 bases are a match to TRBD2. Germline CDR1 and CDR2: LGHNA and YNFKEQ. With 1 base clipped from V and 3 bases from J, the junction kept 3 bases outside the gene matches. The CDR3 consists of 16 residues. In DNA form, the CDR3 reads TGTGCCAGCAGCCAAGGACTAGCGGGAAGAACAGATACGCAGTATTTT. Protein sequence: CASSQGLAGRTDTQYF.

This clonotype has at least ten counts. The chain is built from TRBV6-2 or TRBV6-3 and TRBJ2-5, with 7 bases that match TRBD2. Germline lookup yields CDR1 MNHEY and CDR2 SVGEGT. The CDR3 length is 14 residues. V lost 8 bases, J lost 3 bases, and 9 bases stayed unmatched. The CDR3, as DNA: TGTGCCAGCCAGCGGAGTCTAGCGGAAGAGACCCAGTACTTC. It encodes CASQRSLAEETQYF.

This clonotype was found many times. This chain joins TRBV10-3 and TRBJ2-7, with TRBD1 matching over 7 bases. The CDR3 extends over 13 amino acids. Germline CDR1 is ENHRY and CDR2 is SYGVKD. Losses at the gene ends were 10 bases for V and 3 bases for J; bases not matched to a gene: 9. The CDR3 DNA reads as TGTGCCACCCAAAAACAGGGGTACTACGAGCAGTACTTC. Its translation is CATQKQGYYEQYF.

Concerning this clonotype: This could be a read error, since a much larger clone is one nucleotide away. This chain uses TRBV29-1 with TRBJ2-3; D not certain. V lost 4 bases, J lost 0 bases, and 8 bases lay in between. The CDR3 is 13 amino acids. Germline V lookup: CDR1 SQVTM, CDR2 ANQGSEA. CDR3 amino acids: CSVGPDSTDTQYF. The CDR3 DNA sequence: TGCAGCGTTGGACCGGATAGCACAGATACGCAGTATTTT.

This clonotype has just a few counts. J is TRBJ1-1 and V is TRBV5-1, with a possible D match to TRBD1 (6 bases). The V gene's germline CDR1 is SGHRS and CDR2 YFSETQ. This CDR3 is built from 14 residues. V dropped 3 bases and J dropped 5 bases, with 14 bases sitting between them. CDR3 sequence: CASSSDRFGTEAFF. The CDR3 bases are TGCGCCAGCAGCTCCGACAGGTTCGGGACTGAAGCTTTCTTT.

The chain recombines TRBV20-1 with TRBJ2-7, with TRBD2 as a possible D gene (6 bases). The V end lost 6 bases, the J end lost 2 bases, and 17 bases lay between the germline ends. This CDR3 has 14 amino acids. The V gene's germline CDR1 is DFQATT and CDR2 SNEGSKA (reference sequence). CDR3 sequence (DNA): TGCAGTGCGCTACATGCGGGCGGGGCCTACGAGCAGTACTTC. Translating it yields CSALHAGGAYEQYF.

CDR3 residues: CASSPFRGMNTEAFF. CDR3 sequence (DNA): TGTGCCAGCTCACCTTTTCGGGGGATGAACACTGAAGCTTTCTTT. The chain is built from TRBV18 and TRBJ1-1, with D possibly being TRBD1 (5 bases). CDR3 length: 15 amino acids. Germline CDR1 reads KGHSH; CDR2 reads LQKENI. Trimming shortened V by 3 bases and J by 0 bases, and 11 bases separated the two germline ends.

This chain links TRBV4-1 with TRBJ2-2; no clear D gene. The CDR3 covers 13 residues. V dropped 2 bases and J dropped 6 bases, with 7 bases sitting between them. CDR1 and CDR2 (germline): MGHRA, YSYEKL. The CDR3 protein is CASSQHWSGELFF. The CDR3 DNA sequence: TGCGCCAGCAGCCAACACTGGTCCGGGGAGCTGTTTTTT.

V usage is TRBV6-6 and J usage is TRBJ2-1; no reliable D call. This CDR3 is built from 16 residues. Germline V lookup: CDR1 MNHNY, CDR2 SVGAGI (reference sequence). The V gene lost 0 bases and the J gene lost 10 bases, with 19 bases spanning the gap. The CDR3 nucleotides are TGTGCCAGCAGTTACTCGAGCCACCCACCCGGTGAGGAGCAGTTCTTC. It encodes CASSYSSHPPGEEQFF.

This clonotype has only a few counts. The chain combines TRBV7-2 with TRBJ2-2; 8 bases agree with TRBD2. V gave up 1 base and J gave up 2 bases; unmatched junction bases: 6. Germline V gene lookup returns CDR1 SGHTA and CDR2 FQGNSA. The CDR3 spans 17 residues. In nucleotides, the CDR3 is TGTGCCAGCAGCTTAGATGTGGTAGCGGGAAACACCGGGGAGCTGTTTTTT. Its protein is CASSLDVVAGNTGELFF.

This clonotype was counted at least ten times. The CDR3 spells CASSSPFWEGVYEQYF. Written as DNA, the CDR3 is TGTGCCAGCAGTTCCCCCTTTTGGGAGGGGGTTTACGAGCAGTACTTC. V gene TRBV6-1 combines with J gene TRBJ2-7; D is perhaps TRBD2 (7 bases). Germline V gives CDR1 MNHNS, CDR2 SASEGT. The CDR3 is 16 amino acids. V lost 5 bases, J lost 4 bases, and 21 bases lay in between.